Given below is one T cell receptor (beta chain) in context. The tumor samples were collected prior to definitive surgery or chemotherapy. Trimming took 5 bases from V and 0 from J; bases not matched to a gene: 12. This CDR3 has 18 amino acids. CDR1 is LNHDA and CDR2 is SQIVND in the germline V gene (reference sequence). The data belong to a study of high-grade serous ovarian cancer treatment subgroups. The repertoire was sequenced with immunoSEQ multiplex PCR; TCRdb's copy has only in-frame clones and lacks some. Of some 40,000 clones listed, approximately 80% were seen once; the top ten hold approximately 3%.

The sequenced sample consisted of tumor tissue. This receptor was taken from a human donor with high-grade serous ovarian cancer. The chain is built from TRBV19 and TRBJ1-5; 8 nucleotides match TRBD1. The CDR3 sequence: CASSPTGTGLYSNQPQHF. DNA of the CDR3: TGTGCCAGTAGTCCTACCGGGACAGGACTATATAGCAATCAGCCCCAGCATTTT.